This TCR beta chain is from a study of blood T cell repertoires in COVID-19. Overall study: Donors in the United States, Italy and Spain gave samples during acute or convalescent COVID-19. In each case, the material was cDNA or gDNA derived from T cells, B-cell-depleted T cells, or PBMCs.

As originally analysed: It was from reference gene primer amplification that nucleated cell counts were estimated. Measured with immunoSEQ multiplex PCR; TCRdb has only the in-frame clones, and not every one. V, J and clone size derive from that table, while D and trimming were established from the DNA sequence. The data hold around 72,000 clones, with 82% observed a single time. Per the germline V gene, CDR1 is SGHTA and CDR2 is FQGNSA. The CDR3 sequence is 15 residues long. V gave up 5 bases and J gave up 5 bases; unmatched junction bases: 8. The chain is built from TRBV7-2 and TRBJ2-3; 9 bases are shared with TRBD1. The source material was peripheral blood. This TCR came from a human donor in a cohort sampled during active COVID-19. The CDR3 region has the DNA TGTGCCAGCAGCCCGGGGACAGGGTTTGGAGATACGCAGTATTTT. Its protein product is CASSPGTGFGDTQYF.